This T cell receptor (beta chain) emerged from a study of blood T cell repertoires in COVID-19. The wider study: T cells, B-cell-depleted T cells, or PBMCs supplied cDNA or gDNA.

The CDR3 extends over 16 amino acids. Looked up from germline, CDR1 is MNHEY and CDR2 is SVGAGI. Trimming at V came to 4 bases and at J to 7 bases, leaving 10 bases not matched to a gene. Original handling: Using reference gene primer amplification, nucleated cell counts were estimated. Sequencing was performed with immunoSEQ multiplex PCR; in TCRdb, only in-frame clones are kept and a portion is missing. V, J and clone size are taken as reported in that table, and D and trimming were inferred from the DNA itself. The sample lists 200,000 to 300,000 clones, 84% seen once, with roughly 4% in the top ten.

Specimen: peripheral blood. The chain couples TRBV6-5 to TRBJ1-6, with 7 nucleotides matching TRBD1. This TCR was sampled from a man between 45 and 60 years old with acute or convalescent COVID-19. CDR3 amino acids: CASSSTTGQLNSPLHF. In nucleotides, the CDR3 is TGTGCCAGCAGTTCTACGACAGGGCAATTGAATTCACCCCTCCACTTT.